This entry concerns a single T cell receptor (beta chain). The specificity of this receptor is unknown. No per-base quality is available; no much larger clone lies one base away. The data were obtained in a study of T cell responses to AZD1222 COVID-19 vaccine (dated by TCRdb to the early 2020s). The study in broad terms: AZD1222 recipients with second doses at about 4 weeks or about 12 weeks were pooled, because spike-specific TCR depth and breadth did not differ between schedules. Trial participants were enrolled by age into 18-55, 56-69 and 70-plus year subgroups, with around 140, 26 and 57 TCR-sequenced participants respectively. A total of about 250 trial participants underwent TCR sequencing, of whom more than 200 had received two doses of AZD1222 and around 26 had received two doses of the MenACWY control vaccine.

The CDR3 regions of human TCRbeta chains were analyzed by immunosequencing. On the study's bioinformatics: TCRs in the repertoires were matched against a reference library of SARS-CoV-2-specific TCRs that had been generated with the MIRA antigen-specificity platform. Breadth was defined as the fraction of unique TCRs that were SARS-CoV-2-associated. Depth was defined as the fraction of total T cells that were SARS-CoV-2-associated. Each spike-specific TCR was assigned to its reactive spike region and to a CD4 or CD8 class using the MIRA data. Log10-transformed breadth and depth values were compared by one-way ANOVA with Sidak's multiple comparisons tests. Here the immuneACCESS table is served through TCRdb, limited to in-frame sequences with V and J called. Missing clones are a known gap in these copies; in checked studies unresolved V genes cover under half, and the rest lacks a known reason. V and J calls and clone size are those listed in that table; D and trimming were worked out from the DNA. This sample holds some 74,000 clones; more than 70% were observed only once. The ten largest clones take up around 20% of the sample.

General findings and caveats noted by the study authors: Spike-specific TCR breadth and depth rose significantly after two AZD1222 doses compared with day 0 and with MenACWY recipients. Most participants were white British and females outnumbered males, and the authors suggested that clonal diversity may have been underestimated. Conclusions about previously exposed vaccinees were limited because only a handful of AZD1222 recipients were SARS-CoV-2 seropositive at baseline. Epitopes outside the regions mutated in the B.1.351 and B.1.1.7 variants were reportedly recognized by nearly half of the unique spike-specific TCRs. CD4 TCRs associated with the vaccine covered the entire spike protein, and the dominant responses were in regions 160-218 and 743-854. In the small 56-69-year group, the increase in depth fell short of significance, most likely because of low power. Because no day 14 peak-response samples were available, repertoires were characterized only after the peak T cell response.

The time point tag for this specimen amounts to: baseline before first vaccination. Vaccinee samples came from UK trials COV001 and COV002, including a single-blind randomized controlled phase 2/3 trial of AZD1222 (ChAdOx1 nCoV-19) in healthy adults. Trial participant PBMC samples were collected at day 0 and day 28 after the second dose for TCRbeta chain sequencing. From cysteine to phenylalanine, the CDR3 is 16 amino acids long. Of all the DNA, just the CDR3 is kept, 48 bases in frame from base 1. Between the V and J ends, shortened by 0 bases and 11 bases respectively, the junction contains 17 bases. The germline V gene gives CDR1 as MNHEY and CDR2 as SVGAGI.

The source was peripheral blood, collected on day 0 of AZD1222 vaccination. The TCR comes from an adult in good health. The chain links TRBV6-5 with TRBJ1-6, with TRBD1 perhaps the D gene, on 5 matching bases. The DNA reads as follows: TGTGCCAGCAGTTACTCCAGGGCCTCGGGGAGGACACCCCTCCACTTT. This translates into CASSYSRASGRTPLHF.